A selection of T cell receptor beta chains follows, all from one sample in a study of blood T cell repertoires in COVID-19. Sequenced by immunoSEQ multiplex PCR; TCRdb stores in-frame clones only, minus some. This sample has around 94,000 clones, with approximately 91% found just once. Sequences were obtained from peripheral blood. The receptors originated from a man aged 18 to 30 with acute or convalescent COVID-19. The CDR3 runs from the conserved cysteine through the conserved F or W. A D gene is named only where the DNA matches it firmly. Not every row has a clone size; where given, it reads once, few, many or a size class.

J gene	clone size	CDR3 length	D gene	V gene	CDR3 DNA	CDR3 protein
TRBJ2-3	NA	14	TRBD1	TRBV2	TGTGCCAACCCGGGACAGACCGATTCAGATACGCAGTATTTT	CANPGQTDSDTQYF
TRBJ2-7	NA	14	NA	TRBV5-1	TGCGCCAGCAGCTTTGGTTGGACAGCCTACGAGCAGTACTTC	CASSFGWTAYEQYF
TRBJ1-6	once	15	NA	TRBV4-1	TGCGCCAGCAGCTCAGAGTCACAGCAAAATTCACCCCTCCACTTT	CASSSESQQNSPLHF
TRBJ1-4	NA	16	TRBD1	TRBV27	TGTGCCAGCAGTTCCAGAAAGGGGGCTGAGGATGGAAAACTGTTTTTT	CASSSRKGAEDGKLFF
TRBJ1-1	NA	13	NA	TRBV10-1	TGCGCCAGCAAACAGGACCTGAACACTGAAGCTTTCTTT	CASKQDLNTEAFF
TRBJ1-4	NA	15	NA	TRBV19	TGTGCCAGTAGTATACCGGGTCCAGGGAATGAAAAACTGTTTTTT	CASSIPGPGNEKLFF
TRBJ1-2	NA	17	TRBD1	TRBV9	TGTGCCAGCAGCGCGGGACAGGGCGGGGTTCCTAACTATGGCTACACCTTC	CASSAGQGGVPNYGYTF
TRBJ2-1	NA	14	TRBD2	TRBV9	TGTGCCAGCAGGAGTCTAGCGGGATACAATGAGCAGTTCTTC	CASRSLAGYNEQFF
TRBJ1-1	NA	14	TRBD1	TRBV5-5	TGTGCCAGCAGCTTGGGGACAGGGGGCACTGAAGCTTTCTTT	CASSLGTGGTEAFF
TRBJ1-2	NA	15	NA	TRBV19	TGTGCCAGTAGTACCCTGGCTGGACAGACCTATGGCTACACCTTC	CASSTLAGQTYGYTF
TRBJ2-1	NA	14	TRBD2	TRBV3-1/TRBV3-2	TGTGCCAGCAGCCTCGGACTAGGGCCCACTGAGCAGTTCTTC	CASSLGLGPTEQFF
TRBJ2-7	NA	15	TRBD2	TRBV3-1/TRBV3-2	TGTGCCAGCAGCCCACCGGGACTAGCGATCTACGAGCAGTACTTC	CASSPPGLAIYEQYF
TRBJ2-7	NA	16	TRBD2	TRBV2	TGTGCCAGCAGCGTGGGACTAGCGGACCTTCGGGACGAGCAGTACTTC	CASSVGLADLRDEQYF
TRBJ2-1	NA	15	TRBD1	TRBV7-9	TGTGCCACGGAATACCAGGGGGCGAACTACAATGAGCAGTTCTTC	CATEYQGANYNEQFF
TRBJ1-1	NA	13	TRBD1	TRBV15	TGTGCCACCAGCAGTGACAGGGGGTCTGAAGCTTTCTTT	CATSSDRGSEAFF
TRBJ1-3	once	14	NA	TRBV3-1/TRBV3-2	TGTGCCAGCAGCCCGGCGGAAATCCGAAACACCATATATTTT	CASSPAEIRNTIYF
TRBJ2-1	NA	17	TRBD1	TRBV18	TGTGCCAGCTCACCTTCTCTTAAACAGGGGTCTAGGGATGAGCAGTTCTTC	CASSPSLKQGSRDEQFF
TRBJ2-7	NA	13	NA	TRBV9	TGTGCCAGCAGCGTAGATGTCAGCTACGAGCAGTACTTC	CASSVDVSYEQYF
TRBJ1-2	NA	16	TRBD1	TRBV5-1	TGCGCCAGCAGCCCCTTCGGACAGGGGGTGGGCTATGGCTACACCTTC	CASSPFGQGVGYGYTF
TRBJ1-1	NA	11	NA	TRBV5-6	TGTGCCAGCAGCTTAAACAGAGAAGCTTTCTTT	CASSLNREAFF
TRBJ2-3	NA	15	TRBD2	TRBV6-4	TGTGCCAGCAAACGGGACTATTCTAGCACAGATACGCAGTATTTT	CASKRDYSSTDTQYF
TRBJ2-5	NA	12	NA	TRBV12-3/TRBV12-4	TGTGCCAGCAGCGGAAGAGGGGAGACCCAGTACTTC	CASSGRGETQYF
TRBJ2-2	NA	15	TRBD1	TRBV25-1	TGTGCCAGCAGTAAGCGGACAGGCGGGACCGGGGAGCTGTTTTTT	CASSKRTGGTGELFF
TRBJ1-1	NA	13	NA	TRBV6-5	TGTGCCAGCAGGGCTGGAGGCTTCACTGAAGCTTTCTTT	CASRAGGFTEAFF
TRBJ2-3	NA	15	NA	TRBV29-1	TGCAGCGCACGAGGCTCAACATCTAGCACAGATACGCAGTATTTT	CSARGSTSSTDTQYF
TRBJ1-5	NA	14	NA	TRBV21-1	TGTGCCAGCGGCGACAGGGGGCATAGTCAGCCCCAGCATTTT	CASGDRGHSQPQHF
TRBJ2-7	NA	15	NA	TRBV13	TGTGCCAGCAGCTTAGGCCGGGGGAGCTCCTACGAGCAGTACTTC	CASSLGRGSSYEQYF
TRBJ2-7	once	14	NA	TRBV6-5	TGTGCCAGCAGGGTCAGGGGTTTTACCTACGAGCAGTACTTC	CASRVRGFTYEQYF
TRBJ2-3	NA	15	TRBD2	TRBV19	TGTGCCAGTAGTCGGGGACTAGCTAGCACAGATACGCAGTATTTT	CASSRGLASTDTQYF
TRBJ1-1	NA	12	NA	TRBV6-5	TGTGCCAGCAGGGGACCGGGACTTCAGGCTTTCTTT	CASRGPGLQAFF
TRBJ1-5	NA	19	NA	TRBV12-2	TGTGCAAGTCGCTTAGGCAGATTAGACAGGGGGCCTAGCAATCAGCCCCAGCATTTT	CASRLGRLDRGPSNQPQHF
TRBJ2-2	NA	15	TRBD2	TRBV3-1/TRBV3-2	TGTGCCAGCAGCCCGAGCGGGAGGCGAGCCGGGGAGCTGTTTTTT	CASSPSGRRAGELFF
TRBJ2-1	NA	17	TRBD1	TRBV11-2	TGTGCCAGCAGCTTACTCGGACAGGTGAGCTCCTACAATGAGCAGTTCTTC	CASSLLGQVSSYNEQFF
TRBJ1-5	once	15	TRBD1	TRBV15	TGTGCCACCAGCATGATTGACAGGGGACGACAGCCCCAGCATTTT	CATSMIDRGRQPQHF
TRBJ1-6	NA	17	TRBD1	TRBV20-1	TGCAGTGCTAGTACGGGACAGGGGATTTTAGAGGGTTCACCCCTCCACTTT	CSASTGQGILEGSPLHF
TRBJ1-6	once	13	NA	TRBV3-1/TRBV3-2	TGTGCCAGCAGCCAAGGGGGGGATTCACCCCTCCACTTT	CASSQGGDSPLHF
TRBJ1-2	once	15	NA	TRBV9	TGTGCCAGCAGCCCCGAGCCCCAGGGACTCTATGGCTACACCTTC	CASSPEPQGLYGYTF
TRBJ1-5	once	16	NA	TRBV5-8	TGTGCCAGCAGCTTGGCCACCGGACAGAGGTATCAGCCCCAGCATTTT	CASSLATGQRYQPQHF
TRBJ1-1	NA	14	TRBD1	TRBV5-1	TGCGCCAGCAGCTTGGATCCAGGGGGCGCTGAAGCTTTCTTT	CASSLDPGGAEAFF